The sample holds a few counts of the clone carrying this TCR delta chain. The target antigen is unknown. With only one base between it and a far larger clone, this is likely a read error. Within the sample, other DNA sequences also encode this same CDR3. Bulk repertoires came from Vgamma9/Vdelta2+ or Vdelta2-negative gammadelta T cells flow-sorted from PBMC. TCRdb re-called the multiplex PCR reads with CATT. The sample has approximately 93,000 delta-chain clones, 0.75% to 1% seen once; the top ten hold more than 9%. The data were obtained in a study of γδ T cells in repeated Plasmodium falciparum infection. Study-level findings and limits: The Malian cohort came from a small rural village of predominantly one ethnic group. Malian children's Vdelta2-negative repertoires appeared more expanded and less diverse than Australians'. Over time and infection, Vgamma9/Vdelta2+ repertoires remained highly stable and polyclonal.

V lost 1 base and J lost 5, with 19 bases in between. CDR1 GEAIGNYY and CDR2 EKD come from the germline V gene. The CDR3 totals 16 residues. The chain has TRDV2 and TRDJ1, with D possibly matching TRDD3 (6 bases). The J gene was missing in TCRdb and was found by matching the end of the DNA to germline. The source is a pool of human donors (malaria-infected and uninfected, not separated). Material for sequencing was gamma-delta T cells from blood. CDR3 nucleotide sequence: TGTGCCTGTGACACGGGGATTTATAGGATCACGGATAAACTCATCTTT. This sequence encodes CACDTGIYRITDKLIF.